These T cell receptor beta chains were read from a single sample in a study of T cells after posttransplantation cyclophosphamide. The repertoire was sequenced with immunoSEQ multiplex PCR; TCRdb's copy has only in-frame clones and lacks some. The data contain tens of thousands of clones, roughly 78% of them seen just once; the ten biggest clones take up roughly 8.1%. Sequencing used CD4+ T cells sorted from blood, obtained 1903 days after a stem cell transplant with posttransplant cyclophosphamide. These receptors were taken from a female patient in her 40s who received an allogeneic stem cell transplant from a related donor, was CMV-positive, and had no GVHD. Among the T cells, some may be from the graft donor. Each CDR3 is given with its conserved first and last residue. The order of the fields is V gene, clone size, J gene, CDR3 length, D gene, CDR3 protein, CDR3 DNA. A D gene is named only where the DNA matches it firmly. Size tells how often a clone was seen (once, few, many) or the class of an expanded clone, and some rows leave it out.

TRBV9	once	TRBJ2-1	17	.	CASSAGLQGRAYNEQFF	TGTGCCAGCAGCGCCGGACTCCAGGGGAGAGCCTACAATGAGCAGTTCTTC
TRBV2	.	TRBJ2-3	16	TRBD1	CASSSRGDRGTDTQYF	TGTGCCAGCAGTTCACGAGGGGACAGAGGCACAGATACGCAGTATTTT
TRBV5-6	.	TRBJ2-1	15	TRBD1	CASSLSGTGRNEQFF	TGTGCCAGCAGCTTGTCCGGGACAGGACGCAATGAGCAGTTCTTC
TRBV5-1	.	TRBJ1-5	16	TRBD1	CASSLTGTGYGQPQHF	TGCGCCAGCAGCCTGACCGGGACAGGGTACGGTCAGCCCCAGCATTTT
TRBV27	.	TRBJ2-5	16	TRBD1	CASKPRDRPYQETQYF	TGTGCCAGCAAACCCCGGGACAGGCCGTACCAAGAGACCCAGTACTTC
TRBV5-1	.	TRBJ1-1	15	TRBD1	CASSSTGGPNTEAFF	TGCGCCAGCAGCTCTACAGGGGGGCCGAACACTGAAGCTTTCTTT
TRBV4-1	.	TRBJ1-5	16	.	CASSQVPGDSNQPQHF	TGCGCCAGCAGCCAAGTTCCTGGAGACAGCAATCAGCCCCAGCATTTT
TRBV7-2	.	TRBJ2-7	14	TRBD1	CASSFKGATYEQYF	TGTGCCAGCAGCTTCAAGGGGGCTACCTACGAGCAGTACTTC
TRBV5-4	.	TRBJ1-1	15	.	CASSLNGRIRTEAFF	TGTGCCAGCAGCTTGAACGGGAGGATTCGCACTGAAGCTTTCTTT
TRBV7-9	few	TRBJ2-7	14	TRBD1	CASSPGTGSYEQYF	TGTGCCAGCAGCCCAGGGACAGGCAGCTACGAGCAGTACTTC
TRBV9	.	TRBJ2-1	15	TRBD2	CASSVDGGGWDEQFF	TGTGCCAGCAGCGTAGACGGGGGGGGTTGGGATGAGCAGTTCTTC
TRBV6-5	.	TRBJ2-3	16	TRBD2	CASSFSGGWNPDTQYF	TGTGCCAGCAGTTTTAGCGGGGGGTGGAATCCAGATACGCAGTATTTT
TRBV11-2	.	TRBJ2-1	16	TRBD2	CASSLGLAGFYNGQFF	TGTGCCAGCAGCTTAGGACTAGCGGGGTTTTACAATGGGCAGTTCTTC
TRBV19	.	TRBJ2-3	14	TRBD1	CASSRGQGTDTQYF	TGTGCCAGTAGTCGGGGACAGGGGACAGATACGCAGTATTTT
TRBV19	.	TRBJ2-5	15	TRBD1	CASKTRDRVQETQYF	TGTGCCAGTAAAACCCGGGACAGGGTGCAAGAGACCCAGTACTTC
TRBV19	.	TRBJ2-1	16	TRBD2	CASSVVGVGGGNEQFF	TGTGCCAGTAGTGTAGTGGGGGTTGGGGGAGGGAATGAGCAGTTCTTC
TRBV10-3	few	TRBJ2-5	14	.	CAISESGQKETQYF	TGTGCCATCAGTGAGTCGGGGCAGAAAGAGACCCAGTACTTC
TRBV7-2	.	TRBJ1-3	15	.	CASSPQGLAGNTIYF	TGTGCCAGCAGCCCCCAGGGGCTCGCTGGAAACACCATATATTTT
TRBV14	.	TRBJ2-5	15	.	CASSQTTGGGETQYF	TGTGCCAGCAGCCAAACCACAGGTGGGGGGGAGACCCAGTACTTC
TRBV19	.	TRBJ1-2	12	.	CASSPGDYGYTF	TGTGCCAGTAGCCCGGGGGACTATGGCTACACCTTC
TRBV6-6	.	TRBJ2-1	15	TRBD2	CASGLAGGVYNEQFF	TGTGCCAGCGGACTAGCGGGGGGGGTCTACAATGAGCAGTTCTTC
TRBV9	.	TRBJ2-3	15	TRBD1	CASSNRDRGTDTQYF	TGTGCCAGCAGCAACCGGGACAGGGGAACAGATACGCAGTATTTT
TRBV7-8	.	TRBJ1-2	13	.	CASSLSGGGGYTF	TGTGCCAGCAGCTTATCTGGGGGCGGCGGCTACACCTTC
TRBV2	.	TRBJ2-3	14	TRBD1	CASRKDRGGGTQYF	TGTGCCAGCAGGAAAGACAGGGGCGGTGGTACGCAGTATTTT
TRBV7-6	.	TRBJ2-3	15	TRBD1	CASSPKDRGPDTQYF	TGTGCCAGCAGCCCCAAGGACAGGGGCCCAGATACGCAGTATTTT